The rows below give T cell receptor beta chains drawn from one sample of a study of vaccination and CD4 T cells after COVID-19. Each CDR3 protein is one row after TCRdb ran MiXCR on the PCR reads. The sample shows over 4,500 distinct CDR3 sequences, approximately 52% of them seen only once. Their antigens remain unidentified. Sequenced material: CD4+ T cells from blood, cultured in vitro. All receptors derive from a human donor who had recovered from COVID-19. CDR3s include the opening cysteine and the closing phenylalanine or tryptophan. The order of the fields is D gene, V gene, J gene, clone size, CDR3 DNA, CDR3 protein. A D gene is named only where the DNA matches it firmly. A clone size is listed for some rows: how often the clone was seen (once, few, many), or a class if it is expanded.

-	TRBV7-8	TRBJ2-5	-	TGTGCCAGCAGCTTACCCGGGGCCCAAGAGACCCAGTACTTC	CASSLPGAQETQYF
-	TRBV5-1	TRBJ2-3	-	TGCGCCAGCACCGCCGCGAATACGCAGTATTTT	CASTAANTQYF
-	TRBV20-1	TRBJ1-2	-	TGCAGTGCTAGACCTCGTGTGGCGAACTATGGCTACACCTTC	CSARPRVANYGYTF
-	TRBV20-1	TRBJ1-5	few	TGCAGTGTAACTCCGGGGGGAGGCAATCAGCCCCAGCATTTT	CSVTPGGGNQPQHF
-	TRBV12-3/TRBV12-4	TRBJ2-5	-	TGTGCCAGCAGTTTAGGCAGGGAGACCCAGTACTTC	CASSLGRETQYF
TRBD2	TRBV29-1	TRBJ2-1	medium-sized	TGCAGCGTTGAAGATCGGGGGGATGAGCAGTTCTTC	CSVEDRGDEQFF
-	TRBV2	TRBJ1-1	few	TGTGCCAGCAGTGAAACCAGGGTTCCCACTGAAGCTTTCTTT	CASSETRVPTEAFF
-	TRBV9	TRBJ2-5	-	TGTGCCAGCAGCGTAGGGGCCGACCAAGAGACCCAGTACTTC	CASSVGADQETQYF
TRBD1	TRBV23-1	TRBJ2-5	-	TGCGCCAGCCTACAGGGGATCCCCCTCCAAGAGACCCAGTACTTC	CASLQGIPLQETQYF
TRBD2	TRBV7-8	TRBJ2-3	once	TGTGCCAGCAGCTCCCCGACTAGCGGGAGCACAGATACGCAGTATTTT	CASSSPTSGSTDTQYF
-	TRBV2	TRBJ2-7	-	TGTGCCAGCAGTGACAGGCTTAGCTCCTACGAGCAGTACTTC	CASSDRLSSYEQYF
TRBD1	TRBV7-2	TRBJ2-6	few	TGTGCCAGCAGCTTAACCTCCGGGACAGGGGTTCCCGGGGCCAACGTCCTGACTTTC	CASSLTSGTGVPGANVLTF
TRBD1	TRBV7-9	TRBJ2-5	-	TGTGCCAGCAGCTTATCCAGGCGGACAGGGGGCGAAGAGACCCAGTACTTC	CASSLSRRTGGEETQYF
TRBD1	TRBV11-2	TRBJ2-5	-	TGTGCCAGCAGCCAGGGACAGGGCCAAGAGACCCAGTACTTC	CASSQGQGQETQYF
TRBD2	TRBV10-3	TRBJ2-1	-	TGTGCCACTCTAGCGGGCGAGACCTACAATGAGCAGTTCTTC	CATLAGETYNEQFF
TRBD2	TRBV20-1	TRBJ2-7	-	TGCAGTGCTAGTGGGGACGGGGGGACCTACGAGCAGTACTTC	CSASGDGGTYEQYF
TRBD1	TRBV27	TRBJ2-7	few	TGTGCCAGCAGTTTATCGGCGACAGGGGGGACCTACGAGCAGTACTTC	CASSLSATGGTYEQYF